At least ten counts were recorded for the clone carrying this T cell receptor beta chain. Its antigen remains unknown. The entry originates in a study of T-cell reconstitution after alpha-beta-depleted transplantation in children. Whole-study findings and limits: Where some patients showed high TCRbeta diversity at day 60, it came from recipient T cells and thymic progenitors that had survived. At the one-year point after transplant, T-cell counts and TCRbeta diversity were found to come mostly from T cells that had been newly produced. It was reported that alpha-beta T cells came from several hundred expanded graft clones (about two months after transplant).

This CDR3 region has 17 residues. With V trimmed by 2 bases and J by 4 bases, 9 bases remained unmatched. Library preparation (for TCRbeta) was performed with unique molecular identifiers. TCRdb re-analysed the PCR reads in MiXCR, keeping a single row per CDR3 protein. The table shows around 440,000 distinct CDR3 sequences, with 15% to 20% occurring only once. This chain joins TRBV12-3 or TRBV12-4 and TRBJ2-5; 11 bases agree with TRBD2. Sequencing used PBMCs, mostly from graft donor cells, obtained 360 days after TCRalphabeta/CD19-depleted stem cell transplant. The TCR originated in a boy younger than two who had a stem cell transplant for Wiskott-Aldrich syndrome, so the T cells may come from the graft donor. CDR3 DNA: TGTGCCAGCAGTTTATCCCTACTAGCGGGGGTTAGAGAGACCCAGTACTTC. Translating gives CASSLSLLAGVRETQYF.